The clone carrying this T cell receptor beta chain was seen a handful of times. TCRdb's table, derived via immunoSEQ multiplex PCR, lists solely in-frame clones and lacks some. The sample includes 2 million to 2.5 million clones, under 97% of them seen just once. This entry is derived from a study of shared clonotypes between healthy human individuals. Germline V gives CDR1 MNHNY, CDR2 SVGAGI (reference sequence). Trimming took 5 bases from V and 0 from J; bases not matched to a gene: 3. The CDR3 has 16 residues. Everyone who donated was a Caucasian adult who lived in Nashville, Tennessee. Sequenced input: naive CD4+ T cells sorted from blood. Documented subset: CD45RA+ positively selected. The V and J genes are TRBV6-6 and TRBJ2-3; TRBD2 matches at 12 bases. The TCR originated in a man aged 18-30 years in good health. CDR3 loop: CASSTGLAGSTDTQYF. CDR3 in DNA: TGTGCCAGCAGTACCGGACTAGCGGGAAGCACAGATACGCAGTATTTT.